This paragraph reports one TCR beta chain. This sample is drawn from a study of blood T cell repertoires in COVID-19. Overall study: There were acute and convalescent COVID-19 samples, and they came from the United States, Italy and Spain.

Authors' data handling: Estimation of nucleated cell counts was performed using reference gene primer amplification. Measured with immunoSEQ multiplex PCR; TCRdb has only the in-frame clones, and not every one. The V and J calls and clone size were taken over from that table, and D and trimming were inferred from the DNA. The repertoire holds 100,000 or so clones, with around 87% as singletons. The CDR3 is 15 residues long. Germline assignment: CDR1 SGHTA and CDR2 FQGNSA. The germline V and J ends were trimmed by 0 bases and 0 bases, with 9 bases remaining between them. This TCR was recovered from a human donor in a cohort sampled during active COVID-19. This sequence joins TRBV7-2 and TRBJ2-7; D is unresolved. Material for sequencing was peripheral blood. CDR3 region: CASSLAYGPSYEQYF. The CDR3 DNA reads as TGTGCCAGCAGCTTAGCCTACGGTCCCTCCTACGAGCAGTACTTC.